A selection of T cell receptor beta chains follows, all from one sample in a study of T cells in Graves' hyperthyroidism and ophthalmopathy. TCRdb reprocessed the multiplex PCR reads via MiXCR and lists one record per CDR3 protein. The table shows roughly 740,000 distinct CDR3 sequences, with about 16% occurring only once. The sequenced sample consisted of blood. These receptors were collected from a man aged 18 to 29 with Graves' hyperthyroidism. CDR3s include the opening cysteine and the closing phenylalanine or tryptophan. A D gene is named only where the DNA matches it firmly. Only part of the rows carry a size: once, few, many, or a class if the clone is expanded.

>.|.|TRBJ1-5|TRBV28
TGTGCCAGCCACCGGAGGGGCTATAGCAATCAGCCCCAGCATTTT
CASHRRGYSNQPQHF
>TRBD2|once|TRBJ2-2|TRBV6-1
TGTGCCAGCAGCACCCACGGGGGGGACACCGGGGAGCTGTTTTTT
CASSTHGGDTGELFF
>.|.|TRBJ2-1|TRBV7-9
TGTGCCAGCAGCTCGGGGGACAGACCCTCTGAGCAGTTCTTC
CASSSGDRPSEQFF
>.|many|TRBJ2-7|TRBV30
TGTGCCTGGAGTATTGGGTCCTACGAGCAGTACTTC
CAWSIGSYEQYF
>TRBD1|many|TRBJ2-7|TRBV5-1
TGCGCCAGCAGCTTGAGACAGGGTCTTAGGTCCTACGAGCAGTACTTC
CASSLRQGLRSYEQYF
>.|.|TRBJ2-3|TRBV9
TGTGCCAGCAGCGTATTTCCATCCGATCATATTACAGATACGCAGTATTTT
CASSVFPSDHITDTQYF
>TRBD2|many|TRBJ2-7|TRBV28
TGTGCCAGCAGTCCCCCCGAGATTAGCGGGAGATTTAAGACCTACGAGCAGTACTTC
CASSPPEISGRFKTYEQYF
>.|few|TRBJ1-5|TRBV27
TGTGCCAGTGGCTATAGCAATCAGCCCCAGCATTTT
CASGYSNQPQHF
>TRBD1|.|TRBJ2-7|TRBV2
TGTGCCAGCAGTCGGACAGGGTACTACGAGCAGTACTTC
CASSRTGYYEQYF
>.|many|TRBJ2-1|TRBV7-9
TGTGCCAGCAGCCCAGGGGCTGGTGAGCAGTTCTTC
CASSPGAGEQFF
>TRBD1|.|TRBJ1-5|TRBV27
TGTGCCCCCCCCCGGGACAGGGGGCCCAATCAGCCCCAGCATTTT
CAPPRDRGPNQPQHF
>TRBD2|.|TRBJ2-3|TRBV19
TGTGCCAGTAGTACTAGCGGGGACAGCACAGATACGCAGTATTTT
CASSTSGDSTDTQYF
>.|few|TRBJ2-4|TRBV6-5
TGTGCCAGCAAGTCTGAGGGATCCTATTGGAACATTCAGTACTTC
CASKSEGSYWNIQYF
>TRBD1|few|TRBJ2-1|TRBV5-5
TGTGCCAGCAGCCCCTGGGACAGCCCAGGTGAGCAGTTCTTC
CASSPWDSPGEQFF
>.|many|TRBJ2-5|TRBV7-9
TGTGCCAGCAGCTTTTGGGGGAAAGAGACCCAGTACTTC
CASSFWGKETQYF
>TRBD2|many|TRBJ2-7|TRBV6-1
TGTGCCAGCAGGACTACTAGCGCCCACGAGCAGTACTTC
CASRTTSAHEQYF
>TRBD1|few|TRBJ1-5|TRBV19
TGTGCCAGTTCATTGGGACAGGGGACGGCGGAGCCCCAGCATTTT
CASSLGQGTAEPQHF
>TRBD1|.|TRBJ2-5|TRBV2
TGTGCCAGCAGTGAAGCTTGGGACAGCCAAGAGACCCAGTACTTC
CASSEAWDSQETQYF
>TRBD2|.|TRBJ2-3|TRBV12-3/TRBV12-4
TGTGCCAGCAGTTTAGAGCTAGCGGGAGTCCGCACAGATACGCAGTATTTT
CASSLELAGVRTDTQYF
>TRBD1|few|TRBJ2-2|TRBV11-2
TGTGCCTGCAGATTAACAGGGGACAAGAACACCGGGGAGCTGTTTTTT
CACRLTGDKNTGELFF
>TRBD2|few|TRBJ2-3|TRBV11-2
TGTGCCAGCAGCTTAGGCCGTATAACTAGCGGTTTTTACACAGATACGCAGTATTTT
CASSLGRITSGFYTDTQYF
>TRBD2|few|TRBJ2-1|TRBV29-1
TGCAGCGTCCCGGGACTATACAATGAGCAGTTCTTC
CSVPGLYNEQFF
>TRBD2|.|TRBJ2-5|TRBV20-1
TGCAGTGCTAAGGACCCCGGGACTACTATATTCCAAGAGACCCAGTACTTC
CSAKDPGTTIFQETQYF
>TRBD2|.|TRBJ2-1|TRBV6-1
TGTGCCAGCAGTGAGGGACTAGCGGGATTCTCCTGCAATGAGCAGTTCTTC
CASSEGLAGFSCNEQFF
>.|many|TRBJ2-5|TRBV18
TGTGCCAGCTTAAGCACGCAGATGATTCAAGAGACCCAGTACTTC
CASLSTQMIQETQYF